This T cell receptor (beta chain) was captured in a study of T-cell memory formation after mild COVID-19 (dated by TCRdb to 2020 to 2023). As for the study more broadly: TCR sequence clusters from the two donors were largely donor specific. In a couple of donors, T-cell clones that expanded and contracted after mild COVID-19 were tracked by sequencing TCRalpha and TCRbeta repertoires over time. Two young, previously healthy adult volunteers made up the cohort, one male and one female. Overall study outcomes, separate from this receptor: The detection of some responding clones in pre-infection memory suggests that pre-existing cross-reactive memory T cells joined the SARS-CoV-2 response. Clones that contracted from day 15 to 85 showed balanced CD4/CD8 phenotypes, whereas a second wave of clones that expanded from day 15 to 37 leaned towards CD4+. Only a couple of mild cases were covered by the study, and larger cohorts that include severe cases with pre-infection samples were considered necessary. Contracting CD4+ clones appeared mostly in the CM and EM memory subsets, whereas CD8+ clones were enriched in EMRA. SARS-CoV-2 specificity of the second-wave clones peaking on day 37 was not confirmed.

Ficoll-Paque density gradient centrifugation was used to isolate PBMCs. Sequencing was carried out with an Illumina NovaSeq 6000. cDNA libraries for TCRalpha and TCRbeta were prepared by 5'RACE using constant-segment primers, with sample barcodes and unique molecular identifiers added. RNA was extracted from every sample with Trizol reagent. Libraries were amplified in two PCR steps, with a second sample barcode and Illumina TruSeq adapters added in the second step. Libraries were sequenced on an Illumina NovaSeq with 2 x 150 bp paired-end reads. In the source study's methods: Reads were demultiplexed and collapsed into UMI-guided consensus sequences with migec v1.2.7. Using mixcr v2.1.11, UMI consensuses were aligned to TRA and TRB V and J templates and then assembled into clonotypes. A clonotype was counted as expanded or contracted only when both edgeR and NoisET called the clonotype significant, with the noise models trained on biological replicates. edgeR calls used a false discovery rate-adjusted p below 0.01 and a log2 fold-change threshold of 1. PCA with hierarchical clustering of max-normalized trajectories of the 1000 most abundant clonotypes was used as exploratory dynamics analysis. The CD4 or CD8 phenotype of responding clones was assigned using the separately sequenced CD4+ and CD8+ repertoires. TCRdb handled the public reads itself, with Q25 trimming in fastp and clone calling in MiXCR, and kept productive beta chains. Each entry is one CDR3 protein sequence, shown with its most common DNA and genes. The authors' filters were not applied to this entry. The sample records approximately 260,000 distinct CDR3 sequences, under 20% of which are singletons. In total, the top ten clones hold 20% to 25% of the sample.

The CDR3 runs 15 amino acids, cysteine and phenylalanine included. The retained sequence is limited to the CDR3, 45 bases, with the frame set at the first base. CDR1 and CDR2, looked up from the germline V gene, are KGHSH and LQKENI. V is cut back by 2 bases and J by 6 bases, with 7 bases in the junction unmatched. In this sample, this clonotype turned up a few times. Its specific antigen is unknown. Per-nucleotide qualities are absent, and no much larger clonotype sits a single base away. This TCR derives from a man between 18 and 29 years old who had mild COVID-19 (a few samples of this study predate the infection). The sample titles of this study are shuffled in the database, so cell type and time point are left out; the donor was told from shared clones. Material: PBMCs or a T cell subset sorted from them (not recorded which). The chain links TRBV18 with TRBJ1-5; 7 bases in between match TRBD1. The nucleotides are TGTGCCAGCTCACCAACAGGGGATGTCGGTCAGCCCCAGCATTTT. It translates as CASSPTGDVGQPQHF.